This TCR beta chain was identified in a study of early T cells in non-severe SARS-CoV-2 infection. On this clonotype itself: Antigen: not known.

Individual cDNA molecules were tagged with unique molecular identifiers. In TCRdb, the 5' RACE reads were re-called with MiXCR into one record per CDR3 protein. The sample holds 100,000 to 150,000 distinct CDR3 sequences, just under 15% seen once. CDR3 length: 15 amino acids. Per germline, CDR1 SGHTS and CDR2 YDEGEE. V was cut by 4 bases and J by 8 bases, with 18 bases left in between. Whole-study results and caveats: Reliance on VDJdb matching favored anti-spike CD8 responses; private and CD4 specificities were missed.

This sequence originates from an adult who was a healthcare worker with PCR-confirmed SARS-CoV-2 infection or an uninfected control (not recorded which). Sequenced: whole blood. The rearrangement links TRBV5-8 to TRBJ1-4; a weak D match, TRBD1 (6 bases). DNA of the CDR3: TGTGCCAGCAGCGAGACAGGTTCCCTAAGGGAAAAACTGTTTTTT. It encodes CASSETGSLREKLFF.